This T cell receptor (beta chain) was documented in a study of somatic mutations in cytotoxic T cells in rheumatoid arthritis. Study-wide results and caveats: Healthy controls showed no age-related rise in CD8+ clonality, whereas rheumatoid arthritis patients did. Statistical analysis of the slight TRBV07 underrepresentation in rheumatoid arthritis patients did not adjust for multiple comparisons.

Trimming took 1 base from V and 0 from J, leaving 11 bases between them. The CDR3 runs to 16 residues. Germline V lookup: CDR1 MDHEN, CDR2 SYDVKM. Flow cytometry was used to check the purity of CD4+ and CD8+ cells, which had been isolated by positive magnetic bead selection. Worth noting for this clone: The antigen is not known.

TCRdb's table, derived via immunoSEQ multiplex PCR, lists solely in-frame clones and lacks some. The sample shows over 15,000 clones, 86% of them seen only once. The chain employs TRBV28 and TRBJ2-3, with D perhaps TRBD2 (6 bases). The sequence derives from a man aged 40-49 years in good health. The sequencing input was CD8+ T cells sorted from blood. The CDR3, as DNA: TGTGCCAGCAGTTTATTGAAGGGGACTAGCACAGATACGCAGTATTTT. It codes for CASSLLKGTSTDTQYF.